Reported below is one TCR beta chain. The antigen is unknown. The data stem from a study of OX40 agonist ivuxolimab in advanced cancers. Study-wide points: Dosing at 0.1 to 3.0 mg/kg was accompanied by clonal expansion of CD4+ and CD8+ blood T cells by week 6. Relatively little clonal expansion, among the lowest observed, appeared in partial responders at 0.1-3.0 mg/kg.

Germline loops: CDR1 GTSNPN, CDR2 SVGIG (reference sequence). This CDR3 has 15 amino acids. V lost 0 bases, J lost 4 bases, and 10 bases lay in between. Clones were sequenced by immunoSEQ multiplex PCR, and TCRdb holds only the in-frame ones, with some missing. The table includes 50,000 to 65,000 clones, about 89% detected once. The sequenced sample was CD4+ or CD8+ T cells sorted from blood, obtained in a trial of the OX40 agonist ivuxolimab. This sequence originates from an adult with an advanced solid tumor such as melanoma, head and neck, liver or kidney cancer. J is TRBJ2-6 and V is TRBV30; TRBD1 is a possible D gene (6 bases). The DNA for the CDR3 is TGTGCCTGGAGTGTATCAGGGGAGGGGGCCAACGTCCTGACTTTC. This sequence encodes CAWSVSGEGANVLTF.